Described below is a single T cell receptor beta chain sequence and its context. What it recognizes is unknown. With 5 bases clipped from V and 8 bases from J, the junction kept 9 bases outside the gene matches. The germline CDR1 and CDR2 sequences are SGHTA and FQGNSA. The CDR3 is 16 residues long. In the original analysis: Filtering of immunoSEQ junctional sequences could not match full-length read filtering. Only in-frame clones appear in the TCRdb table, and some are missing; sequencing was by immunoSEQ multiplex PCR. V, J and clone size are those of that table, while D and trimming were read from the DNA. The table has about a million clones, around 74% seen once. The data were obtained in a study of shared clonotypes between healthy human individuals. Study details: Per donor, CD8 memory used one plate, CD8 naive used two, CD4 memory used three and CD4 naive used three.

General study findings and limits: Sequencing depth was expected to affect clonotype sharing among donors.

CD45RA+ naive and CD45RA-negative memory subsets were separated from CD4+ cells. The clonotype originates from a man aged 18 to 30 in good health. Input material: memory CD4+ T cells sorted from blood. Subset of the sample: CD45RA-negative fraction. The V gene is TRBV7-2, the J gene TRBJ2-1; 13 bases align to TRBD2. In DNA form, the CDR3 reads TGTGCCAGCAGCCCGCGGACTAGCGGGAGTAGATATGAGCAGTTCTTC. It yields the protein CASSPRTSGSRYEQFF.